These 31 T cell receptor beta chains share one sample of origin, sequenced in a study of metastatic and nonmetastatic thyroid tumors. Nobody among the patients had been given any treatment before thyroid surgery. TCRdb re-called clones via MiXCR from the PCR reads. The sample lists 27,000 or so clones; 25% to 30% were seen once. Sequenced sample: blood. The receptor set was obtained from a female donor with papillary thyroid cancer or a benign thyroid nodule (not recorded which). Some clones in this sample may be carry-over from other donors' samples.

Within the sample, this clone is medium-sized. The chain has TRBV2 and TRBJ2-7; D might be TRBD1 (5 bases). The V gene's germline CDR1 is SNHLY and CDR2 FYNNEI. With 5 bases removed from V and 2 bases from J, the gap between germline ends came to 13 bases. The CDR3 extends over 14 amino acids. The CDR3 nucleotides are TGTGCCAGCAGTCCAAACACACAGGCCTACGAGCAGTACGTC. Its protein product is CASSPNTQAYEQYV.

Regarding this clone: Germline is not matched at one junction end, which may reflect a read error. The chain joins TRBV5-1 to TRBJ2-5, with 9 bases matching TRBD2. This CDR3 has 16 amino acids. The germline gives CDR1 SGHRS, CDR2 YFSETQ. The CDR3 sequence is CAISMTLAGAWETQYF. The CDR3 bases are TGCGCCATCAGCATGACTTTAGCGGGAGCGTGGGAGACCCAGTACTTC. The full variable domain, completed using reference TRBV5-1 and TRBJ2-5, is KAGVTQTPRYLIKTRGQQVTLSCSPISGHRSVSWYQQTPGQGLQFLFEYFSETQRNKGNFPGRFSGRQFSNSRSEMNVSTLELGDSALYLCAISMTLAGAWETQYFGPGTRLLVL.

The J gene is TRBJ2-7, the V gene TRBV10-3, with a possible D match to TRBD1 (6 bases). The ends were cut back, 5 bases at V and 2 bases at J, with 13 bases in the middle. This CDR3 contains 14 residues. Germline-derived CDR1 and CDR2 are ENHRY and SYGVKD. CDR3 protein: CAISLTGLAYEQYF. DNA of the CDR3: TGTGCCATCAGTTTAACAGGGCTGGCCTACGAGCAGTACTTC.

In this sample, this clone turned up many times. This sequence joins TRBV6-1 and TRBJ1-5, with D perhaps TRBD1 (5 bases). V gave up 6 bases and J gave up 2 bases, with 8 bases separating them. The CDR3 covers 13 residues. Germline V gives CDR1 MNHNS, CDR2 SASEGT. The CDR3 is CASSTQGNQPQHF. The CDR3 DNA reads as TGTGCCAGCAGCACACAGGGCAATCAGCCCCAGCATTTT.

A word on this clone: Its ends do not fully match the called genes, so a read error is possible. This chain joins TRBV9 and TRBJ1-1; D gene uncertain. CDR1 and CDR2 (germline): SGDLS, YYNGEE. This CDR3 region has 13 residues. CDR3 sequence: CASSVDTGTESFF. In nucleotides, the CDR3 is TGTGCCAGCAGCGTAGACACGGGCACTGAATCTTTCTTT.

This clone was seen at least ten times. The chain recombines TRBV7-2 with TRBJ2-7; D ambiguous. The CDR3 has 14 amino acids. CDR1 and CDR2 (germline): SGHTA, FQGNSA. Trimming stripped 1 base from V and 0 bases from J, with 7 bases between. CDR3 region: CASSLDRSSYEQYF. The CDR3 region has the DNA TGTGCCAGCAGCTTAGACAGAAGCTCCTACGAGCAGTACTTC.

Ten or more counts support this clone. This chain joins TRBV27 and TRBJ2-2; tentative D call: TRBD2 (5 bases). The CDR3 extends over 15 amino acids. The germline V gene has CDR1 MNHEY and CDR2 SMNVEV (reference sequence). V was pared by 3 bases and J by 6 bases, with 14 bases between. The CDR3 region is CASSFDGVGAGELFF. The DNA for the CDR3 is TGTGCCAGCAGTTTCGACGGGGTTGGGGCCGGGGAGCTGTTTTTT.

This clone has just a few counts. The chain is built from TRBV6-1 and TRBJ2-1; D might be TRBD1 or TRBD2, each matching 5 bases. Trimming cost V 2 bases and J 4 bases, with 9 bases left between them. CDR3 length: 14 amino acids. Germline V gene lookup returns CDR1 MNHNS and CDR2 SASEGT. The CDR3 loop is CASSEMGDYNEQFF. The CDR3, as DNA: TGTGCCAGCAGTGAAATGGGGGATTACAATGAGCAGTTCTTC.

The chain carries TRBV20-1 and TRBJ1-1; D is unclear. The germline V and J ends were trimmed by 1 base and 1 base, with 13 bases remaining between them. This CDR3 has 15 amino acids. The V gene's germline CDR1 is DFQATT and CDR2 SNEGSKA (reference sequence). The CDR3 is CSARGKHNKNTEAFF. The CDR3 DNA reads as TGCAGTGCTAGAGGAAAACACAACAAGAACACTGAAGCTTTCTTT.

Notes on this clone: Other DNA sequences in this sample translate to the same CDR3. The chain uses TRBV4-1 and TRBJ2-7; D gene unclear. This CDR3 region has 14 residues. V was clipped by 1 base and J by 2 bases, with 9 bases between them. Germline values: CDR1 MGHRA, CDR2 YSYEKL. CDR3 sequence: CASSQGGTPYEQYF. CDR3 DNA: TGCGCCAGCAGCCAAGGAGGCACCCCCTACGAGCAGTACTTC.

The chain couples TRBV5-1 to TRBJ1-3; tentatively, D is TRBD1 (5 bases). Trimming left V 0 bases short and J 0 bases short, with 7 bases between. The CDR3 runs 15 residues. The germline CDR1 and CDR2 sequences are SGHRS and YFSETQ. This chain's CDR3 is CASSLGGTSGNTIYF. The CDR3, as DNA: TGCGCCAGCAGCTTGGGGGGGACCTCTGGAAACACCATATATTTT.

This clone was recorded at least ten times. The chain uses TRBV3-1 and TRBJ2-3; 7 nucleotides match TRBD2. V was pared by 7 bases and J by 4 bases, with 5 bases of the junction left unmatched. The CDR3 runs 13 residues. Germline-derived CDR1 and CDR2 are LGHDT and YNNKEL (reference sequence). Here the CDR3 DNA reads TGTGCCAGCACTCGGACTAGTTCAGATACGCAGTATTTT. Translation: CASTRTSSDTQYF.

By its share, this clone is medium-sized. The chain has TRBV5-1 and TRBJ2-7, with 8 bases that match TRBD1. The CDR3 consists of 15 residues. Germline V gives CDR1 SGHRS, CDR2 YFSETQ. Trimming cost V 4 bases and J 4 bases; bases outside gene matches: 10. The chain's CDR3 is CASSLDGTGKYEQYF. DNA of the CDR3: TGCGCCAGCAGCCTGGACGGGACAGGCAAATACGAGCAGTACTTC.

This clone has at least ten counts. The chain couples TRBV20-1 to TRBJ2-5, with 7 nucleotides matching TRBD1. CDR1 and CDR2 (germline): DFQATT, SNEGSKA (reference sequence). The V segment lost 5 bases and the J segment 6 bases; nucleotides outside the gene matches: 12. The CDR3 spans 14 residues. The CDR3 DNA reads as TGCAGTGCTTACCAGGGGGATAGTTTGCAGACCCAGTACTTC. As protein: CSAYQGDSLQTQYF.

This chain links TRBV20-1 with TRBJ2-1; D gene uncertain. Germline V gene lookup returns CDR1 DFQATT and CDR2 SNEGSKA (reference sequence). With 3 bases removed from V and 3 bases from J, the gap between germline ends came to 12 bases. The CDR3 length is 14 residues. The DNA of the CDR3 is TGCAGTGCTAGTGGCGGTAACGGCTACAATGAGCAGTTCTTC. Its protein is CSASGGNGYNEQFF.

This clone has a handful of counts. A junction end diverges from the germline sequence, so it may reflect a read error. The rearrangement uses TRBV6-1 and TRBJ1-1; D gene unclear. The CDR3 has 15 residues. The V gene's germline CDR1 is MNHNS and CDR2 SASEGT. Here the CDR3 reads CASSKEAPRNTQAFF. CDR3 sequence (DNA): TGTGCCAGCAGTAAAGAGGCCCCGAGGAACACTCAAGCTTTCTTT.

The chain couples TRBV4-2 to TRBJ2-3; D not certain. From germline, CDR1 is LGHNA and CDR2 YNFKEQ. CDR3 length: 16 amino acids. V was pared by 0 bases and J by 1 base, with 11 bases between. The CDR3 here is CASSQEAQPRTDTQYF. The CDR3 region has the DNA TGTGCCAGCAGCCAAGAAGCGCAGCCCCGCACAGATACGCAGTATTTT.

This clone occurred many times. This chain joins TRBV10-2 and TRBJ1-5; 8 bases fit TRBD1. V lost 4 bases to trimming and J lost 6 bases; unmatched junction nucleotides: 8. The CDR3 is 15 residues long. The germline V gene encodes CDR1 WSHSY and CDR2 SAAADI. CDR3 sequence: CASSGSTGVGQPQHF. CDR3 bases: TGCGCCAGCAGTGGCTCGACAGGGGTTGGTCAGCCCCAGCATTTT.

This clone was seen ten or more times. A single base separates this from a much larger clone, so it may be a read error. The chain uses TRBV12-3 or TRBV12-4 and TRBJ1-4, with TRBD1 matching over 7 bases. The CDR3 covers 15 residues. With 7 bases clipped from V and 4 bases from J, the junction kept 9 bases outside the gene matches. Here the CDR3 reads CASTKGQPFNEKLFF. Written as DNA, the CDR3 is TGTGCCAGCACCAAGGGACAGCCTTTTAATGAAAAACTGTTTTTT.

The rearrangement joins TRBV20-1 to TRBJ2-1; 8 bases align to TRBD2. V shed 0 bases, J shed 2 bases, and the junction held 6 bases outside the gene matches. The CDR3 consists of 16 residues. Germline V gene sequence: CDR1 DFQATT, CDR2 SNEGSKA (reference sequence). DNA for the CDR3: TGCAGTGCTAGAGATGGGAGCGGGAGACCCTACAATGAGCAGTTCTTC. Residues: CSARDGSGRPYNEQFF.

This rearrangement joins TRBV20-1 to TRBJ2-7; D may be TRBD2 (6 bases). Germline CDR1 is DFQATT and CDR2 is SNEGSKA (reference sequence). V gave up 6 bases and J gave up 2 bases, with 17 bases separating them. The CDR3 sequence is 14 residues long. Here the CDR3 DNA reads TGCAGTGCCACTTCACGGGACTCTACCTACGAGCAGTACTTC. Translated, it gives CSATSRDSTYEQYF.

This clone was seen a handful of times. This CDR3 is CASSTGVVCRPQHF. The CDR3 DNA follows: TGTGCCAGCAGTACAGGGGTAGTCTGTCGGCCCCAGCATTTT. This rearrangement joins TRBV2 to TRBJ1-5, with 7 nucleotides matching TRBD1. The CDR3 has 14 residues. CDR1 SNHLY and CDR2 FYNNEI come from the germline V gene. V shed 5 bases and J 9 bases; nucleotides not matched to a gene: 10. The variable domain in full, with the rest retrieved from reference TRBV2 and TRBJ1-5, is EPEVTQTPSHQVTQMGQEVILRCVPISNHLYFYWYRQILGQKVEFLVSFYNNEISEKSEIFDDQFSVERPDGSNFTLKIRSTKLEDSAMYFCASSTGVVCRPQHFGDGTRLSIL.

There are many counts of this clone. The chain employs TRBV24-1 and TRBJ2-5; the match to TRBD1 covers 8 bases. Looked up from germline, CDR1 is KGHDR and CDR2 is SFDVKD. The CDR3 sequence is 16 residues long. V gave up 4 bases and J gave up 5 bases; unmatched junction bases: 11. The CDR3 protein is CATSEGAGGQVETQYF. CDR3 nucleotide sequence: TGTGCCACCAGTGAGGGGGCAGGGGGCCAGGTGGAGACCCAGTACTTC.

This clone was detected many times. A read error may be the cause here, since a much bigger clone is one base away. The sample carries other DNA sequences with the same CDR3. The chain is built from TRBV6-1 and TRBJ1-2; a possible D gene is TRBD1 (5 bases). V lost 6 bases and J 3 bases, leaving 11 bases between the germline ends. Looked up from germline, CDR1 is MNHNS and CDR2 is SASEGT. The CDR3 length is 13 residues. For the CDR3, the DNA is TGTGCCAGCAGCCAGGGACGGGACTATGGCTACACCTTC. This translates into CASSQGRDYGYTF.

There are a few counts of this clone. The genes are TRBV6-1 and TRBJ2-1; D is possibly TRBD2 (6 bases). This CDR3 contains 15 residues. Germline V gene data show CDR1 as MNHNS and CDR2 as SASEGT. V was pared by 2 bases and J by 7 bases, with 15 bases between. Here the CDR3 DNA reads TGTGCCAGCAGTGAAAGTAGCGGAGACCCAAATGAGCAGTTCTTC. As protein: CASSESSGDPNEQFF.

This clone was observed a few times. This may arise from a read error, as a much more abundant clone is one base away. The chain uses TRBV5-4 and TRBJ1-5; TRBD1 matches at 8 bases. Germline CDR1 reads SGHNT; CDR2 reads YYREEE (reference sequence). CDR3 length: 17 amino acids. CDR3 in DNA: TGTGCCAGCAGCTCCGGACAGGGCTGGGGGAGCAATCATCCCCAGCATTTT. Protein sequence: CASSSGQGWGSNHPQHF.

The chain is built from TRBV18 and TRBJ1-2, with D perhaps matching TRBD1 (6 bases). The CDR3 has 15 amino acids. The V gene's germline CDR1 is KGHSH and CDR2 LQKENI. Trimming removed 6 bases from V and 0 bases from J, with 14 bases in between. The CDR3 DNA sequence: TGTGCCAGCTCGTCCGACAGGAGTGCTAACTATGGCTACACCTTC. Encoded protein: CASSSDRSANYGYTF.

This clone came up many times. The DNA for the CDR3 is TGCAGTGCCTGGACTAGCGGATACACAGATACGCAGTATTTT. It encodes CSAWTSGYTDTQYF. The chain links TRBV20-1 to TRBJ2-3, with TRBD2 matching over 10 bases. Germline assignment: CDR1 DFQATT and CDR2 SNEGSKA (reference sequence). The CDR3 is made up of 14 amino acids. The ends lost 6 bases at V and 2 bases at J; junction bases unmatched: 5.

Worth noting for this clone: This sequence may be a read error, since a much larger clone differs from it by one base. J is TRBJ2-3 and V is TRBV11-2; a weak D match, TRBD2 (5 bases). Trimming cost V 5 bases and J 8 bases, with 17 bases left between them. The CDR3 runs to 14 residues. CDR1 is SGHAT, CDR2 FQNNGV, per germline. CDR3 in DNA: TGTGCCAGCAGCCCAAGCGGTGGGCCTATTACGCAGTATTTT. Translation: CASSPSGGPITQYF.

This CDR3 is CASSVVTGPGEQYF. The CDR3 coding sequence is TGTGCCAGCAGTGTTGTGACAGGTCCCGGCGAGCAGTACTTC. The rearrangement joins TRBV2 to TRBJ2-7, with D possibly TRBD1 on 6 matching bases. V was cut by 4 bases and J by 6 bases, with 16 bases left in between. This CDR3 region has 14 residues. Per germline, CDR1 SNHLY and CDR2 FYNNEI.

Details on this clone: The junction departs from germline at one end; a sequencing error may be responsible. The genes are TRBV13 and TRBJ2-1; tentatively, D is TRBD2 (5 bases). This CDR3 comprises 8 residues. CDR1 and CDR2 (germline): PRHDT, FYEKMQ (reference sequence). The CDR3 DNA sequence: TGTGCCAGCAGCTCCGGACTGTTC. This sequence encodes CASSSGLF.